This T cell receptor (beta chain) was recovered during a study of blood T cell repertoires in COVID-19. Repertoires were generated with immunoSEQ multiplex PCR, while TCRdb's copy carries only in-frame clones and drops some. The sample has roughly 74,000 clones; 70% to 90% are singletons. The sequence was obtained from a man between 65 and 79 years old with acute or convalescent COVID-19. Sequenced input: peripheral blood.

As DNA, the CDR3 is TGTGCCTGGACCTTGTCGCAGGGGCACACTGAAGCTTTCTTT. The encoded protein is CAWTLSQGHTEAFF. This rearrangement joins TRBV30 to TRBJ1-1; D perhaps matches TRBD1 (6 bases). The germline V gene encodes CDR1 GTSNPN and CDR2 SVGIG (reference sequence). The CDR3 consists of 14 residues. Trimming took 4 bases from V and 3 from J, leaving 15 bases between them.